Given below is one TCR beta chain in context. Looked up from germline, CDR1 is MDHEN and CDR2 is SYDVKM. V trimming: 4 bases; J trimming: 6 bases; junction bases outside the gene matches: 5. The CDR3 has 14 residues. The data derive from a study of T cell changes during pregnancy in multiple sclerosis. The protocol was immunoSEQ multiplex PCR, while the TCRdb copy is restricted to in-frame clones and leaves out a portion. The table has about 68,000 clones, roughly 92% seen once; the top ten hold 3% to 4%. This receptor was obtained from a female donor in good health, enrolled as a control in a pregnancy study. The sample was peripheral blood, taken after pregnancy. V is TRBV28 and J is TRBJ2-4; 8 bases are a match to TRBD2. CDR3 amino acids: CASSSGLARNIQYF. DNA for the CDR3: TGTGCCAGCAGTTCAGGACTAGCCCGAAACATTCAGTACTTC.